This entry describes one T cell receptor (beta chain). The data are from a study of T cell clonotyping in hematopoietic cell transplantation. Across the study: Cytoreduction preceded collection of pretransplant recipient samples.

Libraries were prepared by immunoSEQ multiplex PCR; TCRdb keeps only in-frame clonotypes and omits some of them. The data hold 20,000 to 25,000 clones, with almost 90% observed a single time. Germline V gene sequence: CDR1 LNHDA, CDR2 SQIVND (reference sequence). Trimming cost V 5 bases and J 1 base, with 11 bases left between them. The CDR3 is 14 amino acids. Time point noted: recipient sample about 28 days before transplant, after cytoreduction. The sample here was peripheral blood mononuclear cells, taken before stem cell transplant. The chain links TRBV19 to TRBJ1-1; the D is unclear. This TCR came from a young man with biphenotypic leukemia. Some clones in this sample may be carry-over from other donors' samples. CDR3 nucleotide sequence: TGTGCCAGTAGTGAAACGACGGAGAACACTGAAGCTTTCTTT. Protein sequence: CASSETTENTEAFF.